One T cell receptor beta chain is described in this entry. The target antigen is unknown. The authors' total RNA extraction used unfractionated whole blood. This sample is drawn from a study of human T cells and chemical hapten exposure. Study details: Yields of TCR per sample differed, chiefly owing to small differences in pooled library volume.

The library tagged each cDNA molecule with unique molecular identifiers. The authors' processing: Sequenced samples showed a median of 95,638 TCRs each, with counts running from around 20,000 to 690,000. One entry per CDR3 protein, called by TCRdb with MiXCR from the 5' RACE reads. These V and J calls are TCRdb output, not the study's own analysis. The sample consists of more than 60,000 distinct CDR3 sequences, more than 15% of them appearing once. General study findings and limits: With DPC sensitization, TCRs exceeding 1 in 1000 frequency showed no change.

Germline V gene lookup returns CDR1 SQVTM and CDR2 ANQGSEA. The V end lost 4 bases, the J end lost 0 bases, and 9 bases lay between the germline ends. This CDR3 spans 13 amino acids. This sequence originates from a female donor in good health. The chain uses TRBV29-1 and TRBJ1-1; the D is unclear. DNA for the CDR3: TGCAGCGTTGCCCTCCACTTGAACACTGAAGCTTTCTTT. Protein product: CSVALHLNTEAFF. The full variable domain, completed using reference TRBV29-1 and TRBJ1-1, is SAVISQKPSRDICQRGTSLTIQCQVDSQVTMMFWYRQQPGQSLTLIATANQGSEATYESGFVIDKFPISRPNLTFSTLTVSNMSPEDSSIYLCSVALHLNTEAFFGQGTRLTVV.